Described below is a single T cell receptor beta chain sequence and its context. The specificity of this receptor is unknown. Base qualities are not at hand, and no much larger clone is one base apart. The donors were some 36 Caucasian individuals from Russia, aged 6 to 90 years, who were systemically healthy. Each donor gave around 9.5 milliliters of peripheral blood, collected into EDTA-treated Vacutainer tubes. Ficoll-Paque density-gradient centrifugation was used to isolate PBMCs, with at least 6.5 million obtained per sample. Trizol reagent was used to extract total RNA from PBMCs, with at least 5.5 micrograms per sample. For every donor, an aliquot of PBMCs went through flow cytometry to measure the percentages of naive CD45RAhigh/CD27high T cells. Sequences LGHDT (CDR1) and YNNKEL (CDR2) are obtained from the germline V gene (reference sequence). From cysteine to phenylalanine, the CDR3 is 11 amino acids long. Only CDR3 DNA is held: 33 bases, read in frame from base 1. Relative to germline, V is 3 bases shorter and J is 6 bases shorter, with 2 bases between their ends.

These data originate in a study of blood T cells in healthy people across ages (dated by TCRdb to the mid-2010s). About the study as a whole: In model experiments, template switching captured about one uniquely barcoded TCR beta cDNA molecule for every two T cells. The study measured age-related changes in TCR beta repertoire diversity using deep sequencing normalized with unique cDNA molecular identifiers. The donors were divided into four age groups: young (average around 15 years), middle-aged (approximately 39), aged (approximately 59) and long-lived (82). The study analyzed two additional independent replicas of 1 million unique cDNA reads from the same blood draw for two donors, one aged 18 to 29 and one aged 80 or older.

Overall study results and their limits: Compared with the aged group, the long-lived group had more naive CD4+ T cells, fewer expanded clones and increased TCR diversity, suggesting age selection. Conclusive comparison of naive and antigen-experienced compartments was prevented by the profiling of bulk unsorted PBMCs. Observed TCR beta diversity per million T cells fell roughly linearly with age, and a significant reduction was already apparent by age about 36. Because the CMV infection status of the donors was unknown, age-related changes in expanded clonotypes may potentially have been confounded. The percentage of naive T cells measured by flow cytometry correlated strongly with observed TCR beta diversity. Estimates of total diversity based on one million sequenced T cells were considered lower bounds and underestimates.

Library preparation employed 5' RACE. Sequencer: Illumina HiSeq 2500. The second PCR ran for about 6 to 12 cycles and used a J-beta primer mix along with a sample-barcoded 5' primer. Each TCR beta cDNA molecule received a unique molecular identifier from a template-switch 5' adaptor carrying 12 random nucleotides. Each sample yielded at least 2.5 million CDR3-containing paired-end reads. First-strand cDNA was synthesized from all RNA with the Mint cDNA synthesis kit, primed by a TRBC-specific oligonucleotide. After uracil-DNA glycosylase treatment, a first 18-cycle PCR used universal primers M1SS and BC2_uni_R on all cDNA. The authors processed their data as follows. For normalization, 1 million high-quality reads, each with a distinct molecular identifier, were randomly selected from each sample. Reads with shared molecular identifiers were discarded instead of being binned into consensus sequences. MiTCR, with a Q25 quality threshold and the strictest error-elimination algorithm, was used for CDR3 identification, clonotype clustering and error correction. A nonparametric unseen species model with Euler transformation was used to estimate a lower bound on total TCR beta diversity. Using fastp trimming at Q25 and MiXCR clonotype assembly, TCRdb reanalyzed the public sequencing data and kept in-frame beta chains. Rows are unified per CDR3 protein, each entry keeping the most common DNA and genes. These V and J calls derive from TCRdb rather than the authors' analysis. The sample table lists approximately 800,000 distinct CDR3 sequences, roughly 26% of them with a count of one. The top ten clones comprise 3% of the sample.

These data were likewise used in another study, on T cells of mothers and their children. As the second publication notes: Nine systemically healthy Caucasian individuals, comprising three mothers and their six children, were included as donors. cDNA synthesis consumed the entire amount of extracted RNA, loaded at 1.5 ug RNA in each 15 ul reaction. In the second PCR, the M1S primer added sample barcodes and 2-4 random nucleotides. Each mother yielded over 9 million TCR beta CDR3 reads and each child 2.5 million to 3 million reads. TCR recombination output is similarly shaped by thymic selection in related and unrelated pairs, with a minor effect exerted by inherited differences. Normalized repertoire overlap in related mother-child pairs was always slightly higher than in unrelated mother-child pairs, but the difference was never significant. No persistent microchimeric T cell clones were detected, at a sensitivity of around 97 clones per million clonotypes. The study used deep NGS to compare TCR beta repertoires of mothers and children, seeking features distinguishing related mother-child pairs from unrelated individuals. On average, the children were about 10 +/- 4 years old, while the mothers were about 40 +/- 4 years old. After adapter ligation was performed with NEBNext reagents, the libraries were sequenced on an Illumina HiSeq 2000 with 100+100 nt paired-end reads. To prevent cross-contamination, the mother and child libraries were prepared one month apart and sequenced in separate runs. For each donor, between roughly 450,000 and 2,300,000 distinct TCR beta clonotypes were identified. Naive TCR beta clonotypes were estimated from low-frequency clonotypes matched to each donor's FACS-determined naive share, without sorting.

The V and J segments used are TRBV3-1 and TRBJ2-2, with no confident D gene call. The source of this sequence is a boy between 10 and 17 years old in good health. The source material was blood. The bases are TGTGCCAGCAGCCATTCCGGGGAGCTGTTTTTT. The encoded protein is CASSHSGELFF.